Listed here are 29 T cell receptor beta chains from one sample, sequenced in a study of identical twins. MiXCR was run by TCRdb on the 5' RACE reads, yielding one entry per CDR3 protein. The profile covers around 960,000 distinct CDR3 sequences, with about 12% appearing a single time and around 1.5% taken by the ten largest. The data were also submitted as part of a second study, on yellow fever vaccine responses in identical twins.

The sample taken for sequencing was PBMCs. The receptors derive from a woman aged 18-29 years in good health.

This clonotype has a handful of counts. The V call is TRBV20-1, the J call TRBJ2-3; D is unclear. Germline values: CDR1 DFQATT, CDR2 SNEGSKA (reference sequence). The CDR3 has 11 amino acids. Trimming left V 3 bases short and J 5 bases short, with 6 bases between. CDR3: CSASILDTQYF. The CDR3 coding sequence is TGCAGTGCTAGTATCTTAGATACGCAGTATTTT.

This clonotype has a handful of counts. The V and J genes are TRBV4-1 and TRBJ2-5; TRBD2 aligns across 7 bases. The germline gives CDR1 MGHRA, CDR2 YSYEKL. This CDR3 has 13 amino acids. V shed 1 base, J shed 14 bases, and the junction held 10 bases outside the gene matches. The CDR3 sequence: CASSQGPGLLDYF. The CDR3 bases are TGCGCCAGCAGCCAAGGGCCGGGACTACTGGATTACTTC.

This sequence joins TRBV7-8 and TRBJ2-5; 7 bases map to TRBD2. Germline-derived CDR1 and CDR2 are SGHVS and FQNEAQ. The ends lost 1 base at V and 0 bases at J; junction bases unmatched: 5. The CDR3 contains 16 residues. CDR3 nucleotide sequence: TGTGCCAGCAGCTTAGAAAGCGGGGCCTACCAAGAGACCCAGTACTTC. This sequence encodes CASSLESGAYQETQYF. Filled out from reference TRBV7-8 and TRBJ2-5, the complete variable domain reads GAGVSQSPRYKVAKRGQDVALRCDPISGHVSLFWYQQALGQGPEFLTYFQNEAQLDKSGLPSDRFFAERPEGSVSTLKIQRTQQEDSAVYLCASSLESGAYQETQYFGPGTRLLVL.

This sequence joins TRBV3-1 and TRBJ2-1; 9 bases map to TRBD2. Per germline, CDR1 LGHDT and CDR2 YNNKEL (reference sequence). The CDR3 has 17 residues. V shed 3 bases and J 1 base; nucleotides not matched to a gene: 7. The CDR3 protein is CASSQPNSGSSYNEQFF. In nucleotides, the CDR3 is TGTGCCAGCAGCCAGCCTAATAGCGGGAGTTCCTACAATGAGCAGTTCTTC.

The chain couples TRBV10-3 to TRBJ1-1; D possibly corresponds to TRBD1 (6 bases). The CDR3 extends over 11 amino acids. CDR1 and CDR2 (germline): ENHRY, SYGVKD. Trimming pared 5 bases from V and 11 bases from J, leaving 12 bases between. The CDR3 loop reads CAISYRDEAFF. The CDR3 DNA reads TGTGCCATCAGTTACAGGGACGAGGCTTTCTTT.

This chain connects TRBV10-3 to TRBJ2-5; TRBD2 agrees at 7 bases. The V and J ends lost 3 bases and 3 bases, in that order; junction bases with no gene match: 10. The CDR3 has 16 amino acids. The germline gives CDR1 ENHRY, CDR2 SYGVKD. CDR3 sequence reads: CAISDGAGAKKETQYF. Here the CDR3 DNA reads TGTGCCATCAGTGATGGGGCGGGAGCCAAAAAAGAGACCCAGTACTTC.

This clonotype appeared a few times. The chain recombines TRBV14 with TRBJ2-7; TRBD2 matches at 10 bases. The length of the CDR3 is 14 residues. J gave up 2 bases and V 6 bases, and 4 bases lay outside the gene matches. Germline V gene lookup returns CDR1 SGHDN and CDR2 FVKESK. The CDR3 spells CASRGSGRTYEQYF. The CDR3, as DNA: TGTGCCAGCAGAGGTAGCGGGAGGACCTACGAGCAGTACTTC.

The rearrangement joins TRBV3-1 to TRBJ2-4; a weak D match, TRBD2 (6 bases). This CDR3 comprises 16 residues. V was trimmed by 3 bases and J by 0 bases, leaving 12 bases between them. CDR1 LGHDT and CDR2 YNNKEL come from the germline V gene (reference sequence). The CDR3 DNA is TGTGCCAGCAGCCATGGAGGGTTGCTAGCCAAAAACATTCAGTACTTC. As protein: CASSHGGLLAKNIQYF.

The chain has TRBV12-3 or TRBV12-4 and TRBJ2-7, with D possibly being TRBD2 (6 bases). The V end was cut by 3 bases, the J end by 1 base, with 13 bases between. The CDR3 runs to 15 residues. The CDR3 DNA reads TGTGCCAGCAGTTTTGTCGCCGGGACTTCCTACGAGCAGTACTTC. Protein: CASSFVAGTSYEQYF.

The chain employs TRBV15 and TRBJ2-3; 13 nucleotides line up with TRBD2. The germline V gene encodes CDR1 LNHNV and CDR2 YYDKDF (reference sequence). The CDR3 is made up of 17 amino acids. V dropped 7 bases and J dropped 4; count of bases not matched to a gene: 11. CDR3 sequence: CATNRKTSGGLADTQYF. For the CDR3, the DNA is TGTGCCACCAACCGCAAGACTAGCGGGGGGCTAGCAGATACGCAGTATTTT.

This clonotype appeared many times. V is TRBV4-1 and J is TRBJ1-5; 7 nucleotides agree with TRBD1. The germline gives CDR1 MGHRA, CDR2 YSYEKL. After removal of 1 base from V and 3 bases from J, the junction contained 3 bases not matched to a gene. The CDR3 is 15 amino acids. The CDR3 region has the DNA TGCGCCAGCAGCCAAGGGACAGGATTCAATCAGCCCCAGCATTTT. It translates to CASSQGTGFNQPQHF.

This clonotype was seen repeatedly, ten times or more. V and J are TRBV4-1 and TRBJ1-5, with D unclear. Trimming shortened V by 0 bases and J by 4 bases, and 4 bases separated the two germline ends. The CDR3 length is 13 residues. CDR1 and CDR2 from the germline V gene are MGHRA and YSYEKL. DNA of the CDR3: TGCGCCAGCAGCCAAGACGGTAATCAGCCCCAGCATTTT. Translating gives CASSQDGNQPQHF.

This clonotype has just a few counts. The chain's CDR3 is CASSLWLQTNTEAFF. The CDR3, as DNA: TGTGCCAGCAGCTTATGGCTCCAGACGAACACTGAAGCTTTCTTT. The chain is built from TRBV11-1 and TRBJ1-1; D is uncertain. The germline gives CDR1 SGHAT, CDR2 FQDESV (reference sequence). V was trimmed by 2 bases and J by 1 base, leaving 11 bases between them. The CDR3 spans 15 residues.

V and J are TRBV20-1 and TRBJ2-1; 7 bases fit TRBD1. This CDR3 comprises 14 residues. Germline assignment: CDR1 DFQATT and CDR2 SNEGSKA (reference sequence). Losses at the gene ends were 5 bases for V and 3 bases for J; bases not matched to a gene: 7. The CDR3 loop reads CSARLDRDYNEQFF. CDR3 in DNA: TGCAGTGCTCGCCTTGACAGGGACTACAATGAGCAGTTCTTC.

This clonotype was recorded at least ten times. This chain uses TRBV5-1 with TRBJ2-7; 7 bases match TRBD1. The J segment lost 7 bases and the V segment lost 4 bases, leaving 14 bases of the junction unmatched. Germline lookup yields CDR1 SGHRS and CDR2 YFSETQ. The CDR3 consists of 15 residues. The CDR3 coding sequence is TGCGCCAGCAGCGGTACCGGGACAGTCCCCTGGGAGCAGTACTTC. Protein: CASSGTGTVPWEQYF.

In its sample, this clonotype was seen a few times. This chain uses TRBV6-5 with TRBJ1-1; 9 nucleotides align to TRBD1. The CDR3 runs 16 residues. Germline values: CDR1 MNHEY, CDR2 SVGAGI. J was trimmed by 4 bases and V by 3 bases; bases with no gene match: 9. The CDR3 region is CASSYAPPDRGTEAFF. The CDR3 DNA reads TGTGCCAGCAGTTATGCCCCCCCGGACAGGGGCACTGAAGCTTTCTTT.

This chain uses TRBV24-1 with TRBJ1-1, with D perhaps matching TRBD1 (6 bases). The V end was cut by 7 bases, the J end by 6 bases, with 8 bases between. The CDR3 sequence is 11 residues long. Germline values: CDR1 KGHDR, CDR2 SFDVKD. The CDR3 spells CATRRGAEAFF. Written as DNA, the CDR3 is TGTGCCACCAGAAGGGGGGCTGAAGCTTTCTTT.

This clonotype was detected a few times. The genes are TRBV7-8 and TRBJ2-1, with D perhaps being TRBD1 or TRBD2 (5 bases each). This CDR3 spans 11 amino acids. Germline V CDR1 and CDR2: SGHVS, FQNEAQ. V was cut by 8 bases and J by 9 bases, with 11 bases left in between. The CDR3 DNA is TGTGCCAGCTGGGGCGAGGGTGAGCAGTTCTTC. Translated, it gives CASWGEGEQFF. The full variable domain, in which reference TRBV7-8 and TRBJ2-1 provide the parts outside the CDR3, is GAGVSQSPRYKVAKRGQDVALRCDPISGHVSLFWYQQALGQGPEFLTYFQNEAQLDKSGLPSDRFFAERPEGSVSTLKIQRTQQEDSAVYLCASWGEGEQFFGPGTRLTVL.

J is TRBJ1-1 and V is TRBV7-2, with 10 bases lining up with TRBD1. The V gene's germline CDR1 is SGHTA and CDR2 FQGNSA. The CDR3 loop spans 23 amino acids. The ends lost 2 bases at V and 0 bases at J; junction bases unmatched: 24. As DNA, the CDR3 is TGTGCCAGCAGCTTATCTTCTATATCCGGGACAGGGGTATTCCACTCGATGAACACTGAAGCTTTCTTT. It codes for CASSLSSISGTGVFHSMNTEAFF.

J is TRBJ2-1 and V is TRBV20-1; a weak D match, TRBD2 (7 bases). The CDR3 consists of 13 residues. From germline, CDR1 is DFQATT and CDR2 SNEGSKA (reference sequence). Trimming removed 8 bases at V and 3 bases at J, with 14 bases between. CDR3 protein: CSPGAGDYNEQFF. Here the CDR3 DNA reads TGCAGTCCGGGGGCGGGAGACTACAATGAGCAGTTCTTC.

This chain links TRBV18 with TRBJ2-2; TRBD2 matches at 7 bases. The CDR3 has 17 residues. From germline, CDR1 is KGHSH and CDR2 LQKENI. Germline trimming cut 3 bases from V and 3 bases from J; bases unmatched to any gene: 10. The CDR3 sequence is CASSPRASGVDTGELFF. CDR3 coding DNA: TGTGCCAGCTCACCCCGTGCAAGCGGGGTGGACACCGGGGAGCTGTTTTTT.

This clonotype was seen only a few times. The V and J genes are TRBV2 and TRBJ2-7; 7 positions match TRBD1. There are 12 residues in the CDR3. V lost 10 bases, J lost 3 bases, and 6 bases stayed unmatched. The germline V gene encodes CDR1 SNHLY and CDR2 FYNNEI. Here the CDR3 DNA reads TGTGCCATTCAGGGGGAGTACTACGAGCAGTACTTC. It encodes CAIQGEYYEQYF.

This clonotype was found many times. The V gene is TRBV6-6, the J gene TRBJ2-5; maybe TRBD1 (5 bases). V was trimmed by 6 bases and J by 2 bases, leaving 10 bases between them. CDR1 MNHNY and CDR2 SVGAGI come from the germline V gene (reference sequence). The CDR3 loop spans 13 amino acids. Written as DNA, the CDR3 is TGTGCCAGCAGCCGACAGATACAAGAGACCCAGTACTTC. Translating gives CASSRQIQETQYF.

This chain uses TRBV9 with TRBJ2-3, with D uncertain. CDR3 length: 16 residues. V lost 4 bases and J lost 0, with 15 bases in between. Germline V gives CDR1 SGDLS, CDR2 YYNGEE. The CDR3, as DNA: TGTGCCAGCAGCCCCCAAGGCAGGTTCAGCACAGATACGCAGTATTTT. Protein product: CASSPQGRFSTDTQYF.

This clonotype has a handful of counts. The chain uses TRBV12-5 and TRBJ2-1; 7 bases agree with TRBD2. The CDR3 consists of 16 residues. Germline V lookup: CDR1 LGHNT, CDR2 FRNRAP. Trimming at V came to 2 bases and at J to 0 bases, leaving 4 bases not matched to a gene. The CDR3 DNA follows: TGTGCTAGTGGTTTGATACTAGCGAGCTCCTACAATGAGCAGTTCTTC. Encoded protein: CASGLILASSYNEQFF.

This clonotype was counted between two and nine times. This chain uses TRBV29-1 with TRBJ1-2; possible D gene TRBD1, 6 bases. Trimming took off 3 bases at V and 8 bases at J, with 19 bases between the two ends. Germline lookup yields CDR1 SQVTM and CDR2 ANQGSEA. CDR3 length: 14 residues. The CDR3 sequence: CSVDQSGDRFGYTF. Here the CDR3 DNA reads TGCAGCGTTGATCAGAGCGGAGACAGGTTCGGCTACACCTTC.

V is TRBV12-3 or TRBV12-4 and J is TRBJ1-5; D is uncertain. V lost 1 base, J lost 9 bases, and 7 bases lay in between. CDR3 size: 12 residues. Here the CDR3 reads CASSLGGGPQHF. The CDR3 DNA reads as TGTGCCAGCAGTTTAGGAGGCGGGCCCCAGCATTTT.

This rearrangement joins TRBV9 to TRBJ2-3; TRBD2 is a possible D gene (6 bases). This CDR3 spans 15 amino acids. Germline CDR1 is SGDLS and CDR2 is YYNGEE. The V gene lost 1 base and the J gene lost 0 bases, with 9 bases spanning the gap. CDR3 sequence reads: CASSVLAESTDTQYF. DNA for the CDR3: TGTGCCAGCAGCGTATTAGCGGAGAGCACAGATACGCAGTATTTT.

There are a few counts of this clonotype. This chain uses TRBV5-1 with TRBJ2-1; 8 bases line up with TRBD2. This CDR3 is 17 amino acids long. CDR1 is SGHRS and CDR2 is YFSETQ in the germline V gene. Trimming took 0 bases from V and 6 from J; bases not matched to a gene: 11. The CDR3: CASSLEGPGSGGNEQFF. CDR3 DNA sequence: TGCGCCAGCAGCTTGGAAGGTCCGGGGAGCGGGGGCAATGAGCAGTTCTTC.